A selection of T cell receptor beta chains follows, all from one sample in a study of tumor and adjacent non-tumor tissue in lung cancer. TCRdb fed the multiplex PCR reads into MiXCR, producing one record per CDR3 protein. The sample has about 70,000 distinct CDR3 sequences; 60% to 75% are singletons. Sample: lung tumor tissue. The receptors derive from a man in his fifties or sixties with non-small cell lung cancer. Each CDR3 is given with its conserved first and last residue. The order of the fields is clone size, J gene, V gene, D gene, CDR3 DNA, CDR3 protein. A D gene is named only where the DNA matches it firmly. Clone size is shown for a subset of rows, as once, few, many or a class of expanded clone.

size: -; J: TRBJ1-5; V: TRBV20-1; D: -; DNA: TGCAGAGCTAGGGGGGTGGGGAGGGGCTGGGATAAAGGCAATCAGCCCCAGCATTTT; CDR3: CRARGVGRGWDKGNQPQHF
size: few; J: TRBJ2-1; V: TRBV6-1; D: TRBD2; DNA: TGTGCCAGCAGCCGGACTAGCGGGGGCAATGAGCAGTTCTTT; CDR3: CASSRTSGGNEQFF
size: -; J: TRBJ2-2; V: TRBV20-1; D: TRBD2; DNA: TGCAGTGCTACTTTAGCGGGAGTGTCGGAGACCGGGGGGCTGTTTTTT; CDR3: CSATLAGVSETGGLFF
size: -; J: TRBJ2-7; V: TRBV28; D: TRBD2; DNA: TGTGCCAGCAGTTCCCCCCCTCGCGGGAGGTCCTACGAACAGTACTTC; CDR3: CASSSPPRGRSYEQYF
size: -; J: TRBJ2-7; V: TRBV20-1; D: -; DNA: TGCAGTGTTCATTTCCCTCTTCAGGGGAGTTTCTACGAGCAGTACTTC; CDR3: CSVHFPLQGSFYEQYF
size: -; J: TRBJ2-7; V: TRBV11-1; D: TRBD1; DNA: TGTGCAAGCAGCCCACAGGGGGCTGAAGAGCAGTACTTC; CDR3: CASSPQGAEEQYF
size: -; J: TRBJ2-3; V: TRBV11-3; D: -; DNA: TGTGCCAGTAGCTCCGAGCTAGCAGATAGCACAGATACGCAGAATTTT; CDR3: CASSSELADSTDTQNF
size: -; J: TRBJ2-2; V: TRBV6-5; D: TRBD2; DNA: TGTGCCAGCAGTCCATCGGCGGGAGCGACGCACCCCGGGAAGCTATTTTTT; CDR3: CASSPSAGATHPGKLFF
size: -; J: TRBJ2-7; V: TRBV28; D: -; DNA: TGTGCCAGCAGTCCCCTGTACGAGCAGTACTTC; CDR3: CASSPLYEQYF
size: -; J: TRBJ1-1; V: TRBV7-8; D: -; DNA: TGTGCCAGCAGCTTGAAAACGGCGAATTCGAACACTGAAGCTTTCTTT; CDR3: CASSLKTANSNTEAFF
size: -; J: TRBJ1-5; V: TRBV6-1; D: -; DNA: TGTGCCAGCACCCTTCTCCACAGGAGGTATAGCAGTCAGCCCCAGCATTTT; CDR3: CASTLLHRRYSSQPQHF
size: many; J: TRBJ1-1; V: TRBV10-2; D: TRBD1; DNA: TGCGCCAGCCTATCGACAGGGTTGGTCACTGAAGCTTTCTTT; CDR3: CASLSTGLVTEAFF
size: once; J: TRBJ1-5; V: TRBV29-1; D: -; DNA: TGCAGCGTCGAAGGATCGGGGACAACGACAGATACGCAGCATTTT; CDR3: CSVEGSGTTTDTQHF
size: medium-sized; J: TRBJ2-5; V: TRBV20-1; D: TRBD1; DNA: TGCAGTGCTAGGACCGGGACAGGGGTTTTTGGGACCCAGTACTTC; CDR3: CSARTGTGVFGTQYF
size: once; J: TRBJ2-2; V: TRBV28; D: TRBD2; DNA: TGTGCCAGCAGCAGGATAAGCGGGGGCGGAACCGGGGAGCTGATTTTT; CDR3: CASSRISGGGTGELIF
size: -; J: TRBJ1-4; V: TRBV20-1; D: -; DNA: TGCATTGTTAGAGAGCTGCTCGGTGAAAAACTGTTTTTT; CDR3: CIVRELLGEKLFF
size: -; J: TRBJ1-1; V: TRBV20-1; D: -; DNA: TGCAGTGCTAGAGAACTTGGGCTTTACACTGAAGCTTTCTTT; CDR3: CSARELGLYTEAFF
size: -; J: TRBJ2-6; V: TRBV7-8; D: -; DNA: TGCGCCAGCAGCGAGAAGCGGGCTCGGGCCAACGTCCTGACTTTC; CDR3: CASSEKRARANVLTF
size: -; J: TRBJ1-4; V: TRBV30; D: -; DNA: TGTACCTCAAACGAAAGGGCAGCTAATGAAAAACTGTTTTTT; CDR3: CTSNERAANEKLFF
size: many; J: TRBJ2-7; V: TRBV28; D: -; DNA: TGTGCCAGCAGTTTTGCCCAAATCGGGGAGCAGTACTTC; CDR3: CASSFAQIGEQYF
size: -; J: TRBJ1-1; V: TRBV6-6; D: -; DNA: TGTGCAAGCAGTAAGCCGGCCCTGAGCACTGAAGCTTTCTTT; CDR3: CASSKPALSTEAFF
size: many; J: TRBJ1-1; V: TRBV30; D: -; DNA: TGTGCCTGGAGTGTAGATCTCCAAGGGACTGAAGCTTTCTTT; CDR3: CAWSVDLQGTEAFF
size: once; J: TRBJ1-6; V: TRBV6-5; D: TRBD1; DNA: TGCGCCAGCAGATACGGACAGGGTGGTAATTCACCCCTCCACTTT; CDR3: CASRYGQGGNSPLHF
size: -; J: TRBJ2-6; V: TRBV5-6; D: -; DNA: TGTGCCAGCAGGGGTTGGGCTTGGGACTCTGGGGCCAACGCCTTGACTTTC; CDR3: CASRGWAWDSGANALTF
size: -; J: TRBJ1-1; V: TRBV5-5; D: -; DNA: TGTGCCAGCAGCTTGGTAACGGGGCGGACTGAGGCTTTCTTT; CDR3: CASSLVTGRTEAFF
size: many; J: TRBJ1-2; V: TRBV6-5; D: TRBD1; DNA: TGTGCCAGCAGTCCCGGGACAGGGGACTATGGCTACACCTTC; CDR3: CASSPGTGDYGYTF
size: -; J: TRBJ2-3; V: TRBV20-1; D: TRBD2; DNA: TGCAGTGCTCAAAGGACTAGCGGGATGTCGGATAAGCTGTATTTT; CDR3: CSAQRTSGMSDKLYF
size: -; J: TRBJ1-3; V: TRBV10-3; D: -; DNA: TGTGCCATCACTTCATTGAGAAACACCATATACTTT; CDR3: CAITSLRNTIYF
size: -; J: TRBJ2-5; V: TRBV13; D: TRBD2; DNA: TGTGTCAGCAGCCTCAGACTAGCGGGTTTAGAAGAGATCCAGTACTTC; CDR3: CVSSLRLAGLEEIQYF
size: -; J: TRBJ1-5; V: TRBV10-3; D: -; DNA: TGTACCGTCAGTGAGGAACTCCTTAGCAATAAGACCCAGCATTTT; CDR3: CTVSEELLSNKTQHF
size: -; J: TRBJ1-2; V: TRBV19; D: TRBD1; DNA: TGTGCCAGTAGTAGGGGACAGGGCACGAATGGCTACACCTTC; CDR3: CASSRGQGTNGYTF
size: -; J: TRBJ1-6; V: TRBV10-3; D: TRBD1; DNA: TGTGCCATCGGGGACGAAGCGGGACAGGGCCCGTATAATTCACCCCTCCACTTT; CDR3: CAIGDEAGQGPYNSPLHF
size: -; J: TRBJ2-7; V: TRBV10-2; D: -; DNA: TGTTCCAGCAGTGACGGAGGGAATCCCTACGAGCAGTACTTC; CDR3: CSSSDGGNPYEQYF
size: once; J: TRBJ1-1; V: TRBV6-5; D: -; DNA: TGTGCCAGCAATTACTCCCGCAGGGGAGGGACTGAAGCTTTCTTT; CDR3: CASNYSRRGGTEAFF
size: -; J: TRBJ1-1; V: TRBV10-3; D: TRBD1; DNA: TGTGCTGCCAGGGGGGGGAGGCGTGAAGTTTTCTTT; CDR3: CAARGGRREVFF
size: -; J: TRBJ2-7; V: TRBV20-1; D: TRBD2; DNA: TGCAGTGCCCTGTCCCCCCCCCGGGTTGGGACTAGAGGAAGGGCCCTTCCTTACGAGCAGTACTTC; CDR3: CSALSPPRVGTRGRALPYEQYF
size: -; J: TRBJ1-2; V: TRBV28; D: -; DNA: TGTGTCATCAGTTTAGCAGGGTATGGCTACACCTTC; CDR3: CVISLAGYGYTF
size: many; J: TRBJ1-3; V: TRBV29-1; D: -; DNA: TGCAGCGCTACCTTCTCCCCGAGTGGAAACACCATATATTTT; CDR3: CSATFSPSGNTIYF
size: -; J: TRBJ1-5; V: TRBV6-5; D: -; DNA: TGTGCCAGCAACCGGGTGTGGGCAGATAGCAATCAGCCCCAACATTTT; CDR3: CASNRVWADSNQPQHF
size: -; J: TRBJ2-2; V: TRBV5-4; D: -; DNA: TGTGCCAGCAGATCCTATAAGGCTTCGGACACCGGGGAGCTGTTTTTT; CDR3: CASRSYKASDTGELFF
size: few; J: TRBJ2-7; V: TRBV20-1; D: -; DNA: TGCAGTGCTAGGAGGTTTGCCTACGAGCAGTACTTC; CDR3: CSARRFAYEQYF
size: once; J: TRBJ1-5; V: TRBV28; D: -; DNA: TGTGCCAGCCGGGACGGACATAGCAATCAGCCCCAGCATTTT; CDR3: CASRDGHSNQPQHF
size: -; J: TRBJ2-1; V: TRBV10-3; D: -; DNA: TGTGCCATCAGTGGCGTAGTGAACCATGAGCAATTCTTC; CDR3: CAISGVVNHEQFF
size: -; J: TRBJ2-7; V: TRBV30; D: -; DNA: TGTGCCTGGACTATACTAGCCGGGGCCGGGCAGTACTTC; CDR3: CAWTILAGAGQYF
size: -; J: TRBJ2-7; V: TRBV7-9; D: -; DNA: TGTGCCAACAGCTTAGGCGGCAAGGGCGAGCAGTACTTC; CDR3: CANSLGGKGEQYF
size: -; J: TRBJ2-6; V: TRBV29-1; D: -; DNA: TGCAGCGTTGAATTGGCAGGGGTTGGAGCCAACGTCCTGACTTTC; CDR3: CSVELAGVGANVLTF
size: -; J: TRBJ1-4; V: TRBV20-1; D: TRBD1; DNA: TGCAGTGCTTCCTCCCCCTCAGGGGGCGGTACTAATGAAAAACTGTTTTTT; CDR3: CSASSPSGGGTNEKLFF
size: -; J: TRBJ1-1; V: TRBV6-1; D: -; DNA: TGTGCCACCAGTGAATCGGGGATGCTGAACACTGAAGCTTTCTTT; CDR3: CATSESGMLNTEAFF
size: many; J: TRBJ2-5; V: TRBV6-2/TRBV6-3; D: TRBD2; DNA: TGTGCCAGCAGATCTAGCGGGAGGGGTGAGACCCAGTACTTC; CDR3: CASRSSGRGETQYF
size: -; J: TRBJ1-6; V: TRBV10-3; D: -; DNA: TGTACCATCAGTGGTACATGGGGACCCTATAATTCACCCCTCCACTTT; CDR3: CTISGTWGPYNSPLHF
size: many; J: TRBJ1-3; V: TRBV6-1; D: -; DNA: TGTGCCAGCAGTGAGACCGCCGGCTCTGGAAACACCATATATTTT; CDR3: CASSETAGSGNTIYF